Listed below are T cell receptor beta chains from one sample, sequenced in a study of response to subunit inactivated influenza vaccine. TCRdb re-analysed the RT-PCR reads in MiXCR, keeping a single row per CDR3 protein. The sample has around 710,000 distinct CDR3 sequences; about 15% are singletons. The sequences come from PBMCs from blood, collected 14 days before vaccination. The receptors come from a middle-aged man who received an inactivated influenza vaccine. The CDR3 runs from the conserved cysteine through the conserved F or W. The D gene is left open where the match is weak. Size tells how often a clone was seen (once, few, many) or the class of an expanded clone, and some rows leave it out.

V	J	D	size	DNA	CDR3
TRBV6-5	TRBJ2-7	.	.	TGTGCCAGCAGTTACTCTAGCAGTCGGGCGGACGAGCAGTACTTC	CASSYSSSRADEQYF
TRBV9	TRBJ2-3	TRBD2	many	TGTGCCAGCTCCCAGACTAGCGGGGTGATTTTTTCTAGTTTACGGGTCACAGATACGCAGTATTTT	CASSQTSGVIFSSLRVTDTQYF
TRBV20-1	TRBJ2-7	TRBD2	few	TGCAGTGCTAGAGGCTTACTAGCGGGAGCCTACGAGCAGTACTTC	CSARGLLAGAYEQYF
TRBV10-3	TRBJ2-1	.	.	TGTGCCATCAGTGAGTCAATGGCGATAAGGAATGAGCAGTTCTTC	CAISESMAIRNEQFF
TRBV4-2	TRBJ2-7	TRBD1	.	TGTGCCACCCGAAGGGGCACAGGGGCGGACGAGCAGTACTTC	CATRRGTGADEQYF
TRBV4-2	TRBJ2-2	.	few	TGTGCCAGCTCCTCAGGGATTACGAACACCGGGGAGCTGTTTTTT	CASSSGITNTGELFF
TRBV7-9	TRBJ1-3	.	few	TGTGCCAGACAGGGACCTGGAAACACCATATATTTT	CARQGPGNTIYF
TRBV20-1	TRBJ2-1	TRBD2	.	TGCAGTGCTGAACTAGCGGGGGGGCGGAATGAGCAGTTCTTC	CSAELAGGRNEQFF
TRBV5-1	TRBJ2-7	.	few	TGCGCCAGCAGTCTAACAGGGTATGACGAGCAGTACTTC	CASSLTGYDEQYF
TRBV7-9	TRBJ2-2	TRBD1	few	TGTGCCAGCAGCTTGGCCGGGACAGGGCGCACCGGGGAGCTGTTTTTT	CASSLAGTGRTGELFF
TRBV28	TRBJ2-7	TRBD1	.	TGTGCCAGCAGACAACACCGGACAGGGGGTTACGAGCAGTACTTC	CASRQHRTGGYEQYF
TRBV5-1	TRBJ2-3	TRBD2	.	TGCGCCAGCAGCTTGGCCGGGACTAGCGGACAACGAGTTGGAGATACGCAGTATTTT	CASSLAGTSGQRVGDTQYF
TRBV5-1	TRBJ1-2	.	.	TGCGCCACCAGAGAGGACAGTACTAACTATGGCTACACCTTC	CATREDSTNYGYTF
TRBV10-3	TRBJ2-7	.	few	TGTGCCATCAGTGAGGGATCGGAGGGTAACGAGCAGTACTTC	CAISEGSEGNEQYF
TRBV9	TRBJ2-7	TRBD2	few	TGTGCCAGCAGTAGCGGGGCCAATACCTACGAGCAGTACTTC	CASSSGANTYEQYF
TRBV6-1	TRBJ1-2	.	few	TGTGCCAGCAGCCAGAACCCTCGGGTCTATGGCTACACCTTC	CASSQNPRVYGYTF
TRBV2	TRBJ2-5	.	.	TGTGCCAGCAGTGAAGGTATTCTTCAAGAGACCCAGTACTTC	CASSEGILQETQYF
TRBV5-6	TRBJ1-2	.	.	TGTGCCAGCACATGGGCAGGGAATGGCTACACCTTC	CASTWAGNGYTF
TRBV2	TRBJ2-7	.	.	TGTGCCAGCAGTGAAAGCACACCGAGATCCCCCGGCGGGCAGTACTTC	CASSESTPRSPGGQYF
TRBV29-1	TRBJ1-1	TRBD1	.	TGCAGCGTGAGGACAGGGATGAACACTGAAGCTTTCTTT	CSVRTGMNTEAFF
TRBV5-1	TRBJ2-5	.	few	TGCGCCAGCAGCGAGCAGGACCAAGAGACCCAGTACTTC	CASSEQDQETQYF
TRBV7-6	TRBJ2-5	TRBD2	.	TGTGCCAGCAGCTTTGGCGGGAGAATGGTAGAGACCCAGTACTTC	CASSFGGRMVETQYF